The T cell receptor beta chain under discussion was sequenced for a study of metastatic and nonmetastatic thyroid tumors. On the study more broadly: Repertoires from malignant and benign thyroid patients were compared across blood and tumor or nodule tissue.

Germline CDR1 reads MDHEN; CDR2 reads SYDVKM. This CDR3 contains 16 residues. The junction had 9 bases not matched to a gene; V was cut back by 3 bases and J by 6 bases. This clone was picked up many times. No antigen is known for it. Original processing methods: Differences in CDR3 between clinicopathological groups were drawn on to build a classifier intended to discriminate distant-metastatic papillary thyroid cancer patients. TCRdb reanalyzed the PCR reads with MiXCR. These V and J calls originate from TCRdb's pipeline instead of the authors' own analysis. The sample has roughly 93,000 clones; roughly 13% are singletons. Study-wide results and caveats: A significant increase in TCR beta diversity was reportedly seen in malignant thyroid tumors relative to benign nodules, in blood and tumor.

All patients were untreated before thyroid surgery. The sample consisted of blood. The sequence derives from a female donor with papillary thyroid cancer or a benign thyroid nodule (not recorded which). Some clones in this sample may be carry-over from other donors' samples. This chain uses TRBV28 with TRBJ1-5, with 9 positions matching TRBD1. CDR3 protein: CASSFSGQGVGQPQHF. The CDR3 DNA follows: TGTGCCAGCAGTTTCTCGGGACAGGGAGTCGGTCAGCCCCAGCATTTT.